The subject of this entry is one TCR beta chain. A much bigger clone sits one base away, suggesting this may be a read error. Unsorted whole blood yielded the blood RNA, and germline DNA was also extracted. Germline V CDR1 and CDR2: LGHNA, YSLEER. The CDR3 is 14 amino acids. This specimen belongs to a study of tumor-infiltrating lymphocytes in primary liver carcinoma. Study background: Primary liver carcinoma in the patients was surgically resected.

Total RNA (approximately 500 ng) served as template for TCR beta cDNA synthesis primed by a constant-region primer. It was through three nested multiplex PCR rounds of slightly modified ARM-PCR that TCR beta libraries arose. PCR rounds one and two used TRBV1-TRBV30 forward primers with a C-beta reverse primer for about 11 cycles each. TCRdb reprocessed the multiplex PCR reads via MiXCR and lists one record per CDR3 protein. This sample has approximately 300,000 distinct CDR3 sequences, with 65% found just once. The sequenced material came from peripheral blood. The sequence derives from a man aged 35 to 55 with primary liver carcinoma and hepatitis B virus infection. The chain links TRBV4-3 to TRBJ2-3, with 9 positions matching TRBD1. The DNA for the CDR3 is TGCGCCAGCAGCCGGGGACAGGGCCCAGATATGCAGTATTTT. Translated: CASSRGQGPDMQYF.